This paragraph reports one T cell receptor (beta chain). Its target is not known. These data are taken from a study of shared clonotypes between healthy human individuals. The study, taken as a whole, reports: A limitation of the genetic and exposure-history diversity represented arose from few donors.

The CDR3 is made up of 14 amino acids. Germline values: CDR1 LNHDA, CDR2 SQIVND (reference sequence). The V end lost 3 bases, the J end lost 3 bases, and 10 bases lay between the germline ends. All donors qualified as healthy HIV-negative adults and had experienced no recent acute infections or vaccinations. Assay execution took place at the deep level. The protocol was immunoSEQ multiplex PCR, while the TCRdb copy is restricted to in-frame clones and leaves out a portion. The table has some 530,000 clones, about 78% seen once. J is TRBJ2-3 and V is TRBV19; the D gene is possibly TRBD2 (5 bases). This clonotype originated in a woman in her thirties or forties in good health. Some clones in this sample may be carry-over from other donors' samples. The sequenced sample consisted of PBMCs. In DNA, the CDR3 is TGTGCCAGTAGTATCGGAACTAGGACAGATACGCAGTATTTT. Translation: CASSIGTRTDTQYF.